This T cell receptor beta chain was profiled in a study of T-cell memory formation after mild COVID-19. This clonotype was seen a few times. V was shortened by 7 bases and J by 3 bases, with 17 bases between the two germline ends. CDR1 MNHEY and CDR2 SVGAGI come from the germline V gene. This CDR3 contains 15 residues. TCRdb re-derived calls from the 5' RACE reads in MiXCR, one entry per CDR3 protein. This sample has approximately 210,000 distinct CDR3 sequences, with approximately 16% found just once. This TCR was sampled from an adult woman who had mild COVID-19 (a few samples of this study predate the infection). Cell type and time point are not known. The sequenced sample was PBMCs or a T cell subset sorted from them (not recorded which). The chain links TRBV6-5 to TRBJ2-3; D gene uncertain. The CDR3 DNA sequence: TGTGCCAGCAAGTCGACCGCGTGGGGAACAGATACGCAGTATTTT. Its translation: CASKSTAWGTDTQYF.